The entry below gives a single T cell receptor beta chain sequence along with its context. Sequencing relied on immunoSEQ assay v3.0, run at survey level. Method: immunoSEQ multiplex PCR; TCRdb's copy keeps in-frame clones and lacks some. Of about 20,000 clones listed, 80% were seen once; the top ten hold around 11%. The sample comes from a study of long-term antiretroviral therapy in people with HIV. There were about 1-10 million cryopreserved PBMC in the samples before DNA extraction. The sample was unsorted PBMCs, taken 0.2 years after starting antiretroviral therapy. The clonotype was recovered from a woman aged 40 to 49 with HIV.

CDR3 amino acids: CASRSDAYEQYF. Written as DNA, the CDR3 is TGCGCCAGCAGGTCGGACGCTTACGAGCAGTACTTC. This chain connects TRBV10-2 to TRBJ2-7; unclear D gene. V lost 6 bases and J lost 4, with 10 bases in between. The CDR3 is 12 amino acids. Germline assignment: CDR1 WSHSY and CDR2 SAAADI.